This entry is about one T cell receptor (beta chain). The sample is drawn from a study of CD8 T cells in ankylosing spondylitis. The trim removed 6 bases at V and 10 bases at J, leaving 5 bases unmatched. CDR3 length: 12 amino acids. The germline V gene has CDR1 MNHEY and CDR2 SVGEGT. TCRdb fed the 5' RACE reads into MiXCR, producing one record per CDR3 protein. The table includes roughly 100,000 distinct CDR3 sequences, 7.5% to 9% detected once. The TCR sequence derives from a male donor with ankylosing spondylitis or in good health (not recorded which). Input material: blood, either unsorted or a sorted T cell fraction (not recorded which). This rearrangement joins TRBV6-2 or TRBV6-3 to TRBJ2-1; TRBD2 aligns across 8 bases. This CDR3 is CASRTSGWEQFF. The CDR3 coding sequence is TGTGCCAGCAGAACTAGCGGATGGGAGCAGTTCTTC.